The next 5 T cell receptor beta chains were all read from a single sample in a study of beta chain features in type 1 diabetes. Points from the study as a whole: Shorter TCRB CDR3s, moderately but significantly so, were found in Type 1 diabetes patients in all four CD4+ subsets.

Expressed TCRB transcripts were sequenced after all isolated RNA was converted to cDNA. Sequencing was performed with immunoSEQ multiplex PCR; in TCRdb, only in-frame clones are kept and a portion is missing. This table holds about 700,000 clones, 13% found once. For these receptors, no antigen is known. The sample comprised naive CD4+ T cells from blood. The source is a man between 18 and 29 years old with type 1 diabetes.

The chain combines TRBV29-1 with TRBJ1-1, with D unclear. Germline V gene lookup returns CDR1 SQVTM and CDR2 ANQGSEA. The CDR3 length is 10 residues. V was pared by 6 bases and J by 11 bases, with 13 bases between. CDR3 sequence: CSVDALDAFF. CDR3 sequence (DNA): TGCAGCGTAGACGCGTTGGACGCTTTCTTT.

This clone has a handful of counts. This sequence joins TRBV14 and TRBJ2-7; D not certain. CDR1 is SGHDN and CDR2 is FVKESK in the germline V gene. The germline V and J ends were trimmed by 1 base and 2 bases, with 15 bases remaining between them. The CDR3 is 16 residues long. This CDR3 reads CASSQASPPETYEQYF. CDR3 bases: TGTGCCAGCAGCCAAGCCAGCCCCCCCGAGACCTACGAGCAGTACTTC.

V is TRBV21-1 and J is TRBJ2-7; the table calls TRBD1, which could not be checked here. TRBV21-1 is a pseudogene. The CDR3 contains 14 residues. The CDR3: CASKAGTGAYEQYF. DNA for the CDR3: TGTGCCAGCAAAGCCGGGACAGGAGCCTACGAGCAGTACTTC.

The chain joins TRBV7-9 to TRBJ1-6; TRBD1 agrees at 7 bases. The junction had 5 bases not matched to a gene; V was cut back by 1 base and J by 5 bases. This CDR3 is built from 16 residues. Germline CDR1 and CDR2: SEHNR and FQNEAQ (reference sequence). CDR3 DNA: TGTGCCAGCAGCTTAGAGGGGGCAGGGAATAATTCACCCCTCCACTTT. Protein sequence: CASSLEGAGNNSPLHF.

In its sample, this clone was seen a few times. This rearrangement joins TRBV30 to TRBJ1-5; a possible D gene is TRBD1 (6 bases). CDR3 size: 15 residues. V shed 5 bases and J shed 4 bases, with 18 bases lying between them. Germline CDR1 GTSNPN, CDR2 SVGIG (reference sequence). This chain's CDR3 is CAWQVRGQGNQPQHF. The DNA for the CDR3 is TGTGCCTGGCAGGTTCGGGGGCAGGGGAATCAGCCCCAGCATTTT.